This record concerns one T cell receptor beta chain sequence. This specimen comes from a study of blood T cell repertoires in COVID-19. Whole-study context: There were acute and convalescent COVID-19 samples, and they came from the United States, Italy and Spain. T cells, B-cell-depleted T cells, or PBMCs provided the cDNA or gDNA that served as material.

The CDR3 totals 16 residues. V lost 3 bases and J 3 bases, leaving 15 bases between the germline ends. Germline lookup yields CDR1 SGHTA and CDR2 FQGNSA. In the original processing: Nucleated cell counts were estimated from reference gene primer amplification. Sequencing used immunoSEQ multiplex PCR; TCRdb keeps in-frame clones, though not all of them. The D gene and trimming were derived from the DNA, and the V and J assignments and clone size from that table. Of about 150,000 clones listed, about 90% are singletons. The clonotype was recovered from a man in his forties or fifties with acute or convalescent COVID-19. The sample taken for sequencing was peripheral blood. The chain uses TRBV7-2 and TRBJ2-1; a weak D match, TRBD1 (5 bases). The CDR3 nucleotides read TGTGCCAGCAGCTTGTCCCAGGGAACGTACTACAATGAGCAGTTCTTC. Encoded protein: CASSLSQGTYYNEQFF.